The 16 T cell receptor beta chains listed next were all sequenced from one sample in a study of early stage breast cancer tumors. Sequencing was performed with immunoSEQ multiplex PCR; in TCRdb, only in-frame clones are kept and a portion is missing. This repertoire shows more than 60,000 clones, 65% to 85% found once; its top ten account for approximately 3.7%. Sequencing used blood. The receptor set was obtained from a person in their sixties with breast cancer.

The chain is built from TRBV29-1 and TRBJ2-1; D is perhaps TRBD2 (5 bases). In germline, CDR1 is SQVTM, CDR2 ANQGSEA. V lost 1 base and J lost 2, with 6 bases in between. The CDR3 contains 13 residues. CDR3 nucleotides: TGCAGCGTTGAAGCGGGGACCTACAATGAGCAGTTCTTC. Translated, it gives CSVEAGTYNEQFF.

The chain is built from TRBV2 and TRBJ2-3, with D tentatively TRBD2 (6 bases). From germline, CDR1 is SNHLY and CDR2 FYNNEI. The CDR3 runs 16 residues. The ends were cut back, 5 bases at V and 3 bases at J, with 18 bases in the middle. The CDR3 reads CASSRLTGDGTDTQYF. Written as DNA, the CDR3 is TGTGCCAGCAGTCGACTGACGGGGGACGGAACAGATACGCAGTATTTT.

This clone appeared once. The rearrangement links TRBV7-3 to TRBJ2-1, with 7 bases matching TRBD2. Germline CDR1 reads SGHTA; CDR2 reads FQGTGA. The CDR3 length is 15 residues. Germline trimming cut 1 base from V and 0 bases from J; bases unmatched to any gene: 0. CDR3 residues: CASSLSGGSYNEQFF. In DNA form, the CDR3 reads TGTGCCAGCAGCTTAAGCGGGGGCTCCTACAATGAGCAGTTCTTC.

The sample holds a few counts of this clone. The CDR3, as DNA: TGCAGCGTTTCCCGGCTGAACACTGAAGCTTTCTTT. It translates to CSVSRLNTEAFF. The V and J genes are TRBV29-1 and TRBJ1-1; D not certain. The CDR3 has 12 residues. Germline CDR1 and CDR2: SQVTM and ANQGSEA. Trimming removed 5 bases from V and 0 bases from J, with 7 bases in between. Full variable domain (remainder filled in from reference TRBV29-1 and TRBJ1-1): SAVISQKPSRDICQRGTSLTIQCQVDSQVTMMFWYRQQPGQSLTLIATANQGSEATYESGFVIDKFPISRPNLTFSTLTVSNMSPEDSSIYLCSVSRLNTEAFFGQGTRLTVV.

This chain joins TRBV11-2 and TRBJ2-7; 9 nucleotides match TRBD2. This CDR3 has 16 amino acids. After removal of 1 base from V and 2 bases from J, the junction contained 6 bases not matched to a gene. CDR1 is SGHAT and CDR2 is FQNNGV in the germline V gene. For the CDR3, the DNA is TGTGCCAGCAGCTTAGGGGCTAGCGGGATTGCCTACGAGCAGTACTTC. As protein: CASSLGASGIAYEQYF.

With regard to this clone: One end of the junction does not line up with germline, which may come from a read error. The chain carries TRBV18 and TRBJ1-1; perhaps TRBD1 as D (5 bases). Per the germline V gene, CDR1 is KGHSH and CDR2 is LQKENI. The CDR3 consists of 18 residues. CDR3 nucleotide sequence: TGTGCCAGCTCACCGCTCGGGGGGGTCCGAGGGATTAACACGGAAGCTTTCTTT. Its translation is CASSPLGGVRGINTEAFF.

This clone was counted once. The V and J genes are TRBV27 and TRBJ1-2, with D possibly TRBD1 on 6 matching bases. The germline V and J ends were trimmed by 8 bases and 0 bases, with 10 bases remaining between them. The CDR3 is 13 residues long. Germline CDR1 is MNHEY and CDR2 is SMNVEV (reference sequence). In nucleotides, the CDR3 is TGTGCCAGCGGGGGGGCCGCTAACTATGGCTACACCTTC. This codes for CASGGAANYGYTF.

This clone was found a few times. This chain uses TRBV2 with TRBJ2-7, with 8 bases aligning to TRBD1. This CDR3 spans 11 amino acids. Trimming cost V 5 bases and J 12 bases; bases outside gene matches: 6. CDR1 and CDR2 (germline): SNHLY, FYNNEI. The CDR3 protein is CASSTTGVPYF. The CDR3 DNA reads TGTGCCAGCAGTACGACAGGGGTGCCGTACTTC.

This clone was detected a few times. The chain is built from TRBV11-2 and TRBJ1-2; perhaps TRBD1 as D (5 bases). Trimming removed 5 bases at V and 7 bases at J, with 11 bases between. This CDR3 has 12 amino acids. Germline CDR1 is SGHAT and CDR2 is FQNNGV. The CDR3 is CASSHFGGGYTF. The DNA for the CDR3 is TGTGCCAGCAGCCACTTCGGGGGTGGCTACACCTTC.

V usage is TRBV5-4 and J usage is TRBJ2-5; no definite D call. CDR1 and CDR2 from the germline V gene are SGHNT and YYREEE (reference sequence). This CDR3 has 13 residues. Trimming stripped 0 bases from V and 3 bases from J, with 6 bases between. The CDR3 spells CASSLGPKETQYF. CDR3 bases: TGTGCCAGCAGCTTGGGGCCCAAAGAGACCCAGTACTTC.

V and J are TRBV7-9 and TRBJ2-3; D might be TRBD1 or TRBD2, each matching 5 bases. Looked up from germline, CDR1 is SEHNR and CDR2 is FQNEAQ (reference sequence). This CDR3 contains 16 residues. V gave up 5 bases and J gave up 1 base, with 16 bases separating them. CDR3 sequence: CASSPYSGPGTDTQYF. The CDR3 region has the DNA TGTGCCAGCAGCCCCTACTCGGGGCCGGGCACAGATACGCAGTATTTT.

The V and J genes are TRBV11-2 and TRBJ2-7; D is ambiguous. This CDR3 contains 13 residues. CDR1 is SGHAT, CDR2 FQNNGV, per germline. V lost 7 bases, J lost 2 bases, and 12 bases lay in between. The CDR3 protein is CASNQGRTYEQYF. CDR3 nucleotides: TGTGCCAGCAACCAAGGCAGAACCTACGAGCAGTACTTC.

The V gene is TRBV6-1, the J gene TRBJ1-5; D remains ambiguous. The CDR3 is 12 residues long. Trimming stripped 2 bases from V and 2 bases from J, with 1 base between. Germline V gene data show CDR1 as MNHNS and CDR2 as SASEGT. The CDR3 protein is CASSERNQPQHF. The CDR3 DNA follows: TGTGCCAGCAGTGAACGCAATCAGCCCCAGCATTTT.

This chain uses TRBV5-4 with TRBJ2-3; no reliable D call. V lost 5 bases and J lost 0, with 10 bases in between. The CDR3 has 14 amino acids. Germline CDR1 SGHNT, CDR2 YYREEE (reference sequence). The CDR3 DNA is TGTGCCAGCAGGGTGTCATTTAGCACAGATACGCAGTATTTT. Amino acids: CASRVSFSTDTQYF.

This chain connects TRBV19 to TRBJ2-1; D is ambiguous. The CDR3 runs to 15 residues. Germline V gene lookup returns CDR1 LNHDA and CDR2 SQIVND (reference sequence). V shed 2 bases and J shed 4 bases, with 12 bases lying between them. The DNA for the CDR3 is TGTGCCAGTAGTATACTAGACCGACCTTACAATGAGCAGTTCTTC. Its translation is CASSILDRPYNEQFF.

The CDR3: CARTDTPGASSYGYTF. The CDR3 coding sequence is TGTGCCCGAACAGACACGCCAGGGGCGTCCTCCTATGGCTACACCTTC. The chain employs TRBV30 and TRBJ1-2; possible D gene TRBD1, 6 bases. There are 16 residues in the CDR3. CDR1 GTSNPN and CDR2 SVGIG come from the germline V gene (reference sequence). Trimming stripped 8 bases from V and 4 bases from J, with 26 bases between.